These T cell receptor beta chains were read from a single sample in a study of beta chain features in type 1 diabetes. Assay: immunoSEQ multiplex PCR; the TCRdb copy retains only in-frame clones and omits some. The data hold roughly 240,000 clones, with roughly 14% observed a single time. The sample consisted of naive CD4+ T cells from blood. These receptors were collected from a woman aged 40 to 50 in good health. Each CDR3 is given with its conserved first and last residue. A D gene is named only where the DNA matches it firmly. Not all rows give a size; the values are once, few, many and, for expanded clones, a class.

TRBV5-1	TRBJ1-2	-	15	few	TGCGCCAGCAGCTTGGAGGAAGGGTCGGGACTTGGCTACACCTTC	CASSLEEGSGLGYTF
TRBV5-4	TRBJ2-3	TRBD2	16	-	TGTGCCAGCAGCTTCCCGGGCGGGGGACTCACAGATACGCAGTATTTT	CASSFPGGGLTDTQYF
TRBV25-1	TRBJ2-7	TRBD1	17	few	TGTGCCAGCAGTGAAGTTAAGACAGGGACCCTCTCCTACGAGCAGTACTTC	CASSEVKTGTLSYEQYF
TRBV18	TRBJ2-2	-	14	few	TGTGCCAGCTCACCTCCGGGTTTCACCGGGGAGCTGTTTTTT	CASSPPGFTGELFF
TRBV6-5	TRBJ2-5	-	13	few	TGTGCCAGCAGTATGACTTTCCAAGAGACCCAGTACTTC	CASSMTFQETQYF
TRBV7-2	TRBJ2-2	-	14	few	TGTGCCAGCAGCTTAGTACAGAACACCGGGGAGCTGTTTTTT	CASSLVQNTGELFF
TRBV25-1	TRBJ1-6	TRBD1	16	few	TGTGCCAGCAGTGCTTACGGACAGGGGACTAATTCACCCCTCCACTTT	CASSAYGQGTNSPLHF
TRBV11-2	TRBJ2-5	TRBD2	16	-	TGTGCCAGCAGCCCCCGACTAGCGGGGGGCCAAGAGACCCAGTACTTC	CASSPRLAGGQETQYF
TRBV7-9	TRBJ2-5	-	16	few	TGTGCCAGCAGCCTAGATCTAACGCTCCGCCAAGAGACCCAGTACTTC	CASSLDLTLRQETQYF
TRBV5-1	TRBJ2-7	-	15	-	TGCGCCAGCAGCTCCCCCGAGGGGGGGTCCTACGAGCAGTACTTC	CASSSPEGGSYEQYF
TRBV10-3	TRBJ2-5	-	12	-	TGTGCCACCTCAGCGGTGGAGGAGACCCAGTACTTC	CATSAVEETQYF
TRBV9	TRBJ2-5	TRBD1	14	-	TGTGCCAGCAGCGTAGCGAGGGGGCGAGAGACCCAGTACTTC	CASSVARGRETQYF
TRBV6-1	TRBJ2-1	-	15	-	TGTGCCAGCAGTGCCTTTGGGGGGTCCTACAATGAGCAGTTCTTC	CASSAFGGSYNEQFF
TRBV4-3	TRBJ2-1	TRBD2	16	few	TGCGCCAGCAGCCAAAGCCCCGGGGGGGCTTACAATGAGCAGTTCTTC	CASSQSPGGAYNEQFF
TRBV7-2	TRBJ1-6	TRBD1	15	-	TGTGCCAGCAGCCGAGTAGGGGGCGCGGGGTCACCCCTCCACTTT	CASSRVGGAGSPLHF
TRBV6-6	TRBJ2-5	-	11	few	TGTGCCAGCAGTTATCAGGAGACCCAGTACTTC	CASSYQETQYF
TRBV5-1	TRBJ2-5	-	14	-	TGCGCCAGCAGCGCGGGACCCTATGAAGAGACCCAGTACTTC	CASSAGPYEETQYF
TRBV6-5	TRBJ2-2	-	16	-	TGTGCCAGCAGTTACTTCCAGCGGCGCAAAACCGGGGAGCTGTTTTTT	CASSYFQRRKTGELFF
TRBV5-4	TRBJ2-7	-	14	-	TGTGCCAGCAGCTTGTTGGGGCCCTCCTACGAGCAGTACTTC	CASSLLGPSYEQYF
TRBV10-3	TRBJ2-7	-	15	-	TGTGCCATCAGTGATGGCGGGAACTTCCCCTACGAGCAGTACTTC	CAISDGGNFPYEQYF
TRBV4-3	TRBJ2-7	TRBD1	17	-	TGCGCCAGCAGCCAAGGTTACCGGGACAGGGGGCCCTACGAGCAGTACTTC	CASSQGYRDRGPYEQYF
TRBV10-1	TRBJ2-1	TRBD1	15	-	TGCGCCAGCAGTGATCCGGGACAGGGATACAATGAGCAGTTCTTC	CASSDPGQGYNEQFF
TRBV5-1	TRBJ1-1	-	14	few	TGCGCCAGCAGCCGAGGACAGATGAACACTGAAGCTTTCTTT	CASSRGQMNTEAFF
TRBV5-8	TRBJ1-4	TRBD1	14	-	TGTGCCAGCAGCTCGACAGGGAGGAGTGAAAAACTGTTTTTT	CASSSTGRSEKLFF
TRBV6-5	TRBJ2-3	TRBD2	15	few	TGTGCCAGCAGTTACGATATAGCGGGGGGAGATACGCAGTATTTT	CASSYDIAGGDTQYF
TRBV5-5	TRBJ2-7	-	13	few	TGTGCCAGCAGCTCCCCCACTAGAGACGAGCAGTACTTC	CASSSPTRDEQYF